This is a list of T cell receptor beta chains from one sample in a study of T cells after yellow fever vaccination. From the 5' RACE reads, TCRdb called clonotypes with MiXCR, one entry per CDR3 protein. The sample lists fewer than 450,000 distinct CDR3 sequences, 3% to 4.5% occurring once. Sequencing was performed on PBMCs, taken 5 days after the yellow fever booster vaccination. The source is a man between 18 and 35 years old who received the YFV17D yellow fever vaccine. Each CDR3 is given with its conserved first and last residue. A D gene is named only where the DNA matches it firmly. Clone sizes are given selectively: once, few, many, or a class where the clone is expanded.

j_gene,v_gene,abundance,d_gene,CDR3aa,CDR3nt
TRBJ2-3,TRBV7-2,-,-,CASSLVARGHTDTQYF,TGTGCCAGCAGCTTAGTGGCGCGGGGACACACAGATACGCAGTATTTT
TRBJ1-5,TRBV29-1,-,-,CSVEAGAGPQHF,TGCAGCGTTGAGGCAGGCGCTGGGCCCCAGCATTTT
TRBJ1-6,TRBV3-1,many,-,CASSQAWNSPLHF,TGTGCCAGCAGCCAAGCATGGAATTCACCCCTCCACTTT
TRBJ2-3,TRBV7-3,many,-,CASSLWGRGDTQYF,TGTGCCAGCAGCTTATGGGGGCGGGGAGATACGCAGTATTTT
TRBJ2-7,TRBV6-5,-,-,CASSWSKTYEQYF,TGTGCCAGCAGTTGGAGCAAAACCTACGAGCAGTACTTC
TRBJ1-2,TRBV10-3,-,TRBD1,CAIREPGQSYGYTF,TGTGCCATCAGAGAGCCGGGACAGTCGTATGGCTACACCTTC
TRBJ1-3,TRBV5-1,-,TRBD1,CASSLETGTGNTIYF,TGCGCCAGCAGCTTGGAGACAGGGACCGGAAACACCATATATTTT
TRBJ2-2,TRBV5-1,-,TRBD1,CASSPQGATGELFF,TGCGCCAGCAGCCCACAGGGGGCAACCGGGGAGCTGTTTTTT
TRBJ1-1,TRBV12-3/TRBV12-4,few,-,CASTHTGRNTEAFF,TGTGCCAGCACCCATACAGGGAGGAACACTGAAGCTTTCTTT
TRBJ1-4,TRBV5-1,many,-,CASSLMRSTNEKLFF,TGCGCCAGCAGCTTGATGCGTTCAACTAATGAAAAACTGTTTTTT
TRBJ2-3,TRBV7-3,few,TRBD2,CASSLTSVGRGSTDTQYF,TGTGCCAGCAGCTTAACGTCGGTTGGGCGGGGGAGCACAGATACGCAGTATTTT
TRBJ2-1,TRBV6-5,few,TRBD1,CASTPPTGGGGEQFF,TGTGCCAGCACTCCCCCGACAGGGGGAGGGGGTGAGCAGTTCTTC
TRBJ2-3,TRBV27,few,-,CASSLPAGAGTDTQYF,TGTGCCAGCAGTTTGCCGGCGGGGGCCGGCACAGATACGCAGTATTTT
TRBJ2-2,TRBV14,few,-,CASSPEEAGELFF,TGTGCCAGCAGCCCCGAGGAGGCCGGGGAGCTGTTTTTT
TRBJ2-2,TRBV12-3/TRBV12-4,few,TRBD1,CASSLWKGTGNTGELFF,TGTGCCAGCAGCTTATGGAAAGGGACAGGGAACACCGGGGAGCTGTTTTTT
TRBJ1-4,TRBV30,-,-,CAWSVGIGLFF,TGTGCCTGGAGTGTAGGTATCGGACTGTTTTTT
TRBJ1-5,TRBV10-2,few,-,CASSRQVDSNQPQHF,TGCGCCAGCAGCCGACAGGTCGATAGCAATCAGCCCCAGCATTTT
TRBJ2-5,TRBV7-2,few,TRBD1,CASSLMGTEEETQYF,TGTGCCAGCAGCTTAATGGGGACAGAAGAAGAGACCCAGTACTTC
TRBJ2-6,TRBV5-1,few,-,CASSLEWNNNVLTF,TGCGCCAGCAGCTTGGAGTGGAACAACAACGTCCTGACTTTC
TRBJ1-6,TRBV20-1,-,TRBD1,CSASEDRHNSPLHF,TGCAGTGCTTCCGAGGACAGGCATAATTCACCCCTCCACTTT
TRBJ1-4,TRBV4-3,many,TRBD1,CASSQGEGTGNEKLFF,TGCGCCAGCAGCCAAGGAGAAGGGACAGGGAATGAAAAACTGTTTTTT
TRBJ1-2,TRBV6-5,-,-,CASSYSGGQGYGYTF,TGTGCCAGCAGTTACTCGGGGGGGCAGGGCTATGGCTACACCTTC